This entry concerns a single T cell receptor (beta chain). Its antigen is not known. This entry is derived from a study of T-cell memory formation after mild COVID-19. In the study overall: TCR clusters showed largely donor specificity. General study findings and limits: The study detected some responding clones in pre-infection memory, suggesting cross-reactive memory joined. SARS-CoV-2 specificity of second-wave clones peaking day 37 was unconfirmed. Day 15 to 85 contractors were CD4/CD8 balanced; later expanders leaned CD4+.

TCRdb itself ran the 5' RACE reads through MiXCR, one entry per CDR3 protein. The table lists 92,000 or so distinct CDR3 sequences, about 13% of them singletons, with approximately 26% in the top ten. V shed 5 bases and J 0 bases; nucleotides not matched to a gene: 10. CDR1 is SGHVS and CDR2 is FQNEAQ in the germline V gene. The CDR3 runs to 16 residues. Source material: PBMCs or a T cell subset sorted from them (not recorded which). The receptor's source is an adult woman who had mild COVID-19 (a few samples of this study predate the infection). Cell type and time point are not known. The rearrangement links TRBV7-8 to TRBJ2-7, with 7 bases aligning to TRBD1. CDR3 in amino acids: CASSPPGQLYSYEQYF. The DNA of the CDR3 is TGTGCCAGCAGCCCACCGGGACAGTTGTACTCCTACGAGCAGTACTTC.